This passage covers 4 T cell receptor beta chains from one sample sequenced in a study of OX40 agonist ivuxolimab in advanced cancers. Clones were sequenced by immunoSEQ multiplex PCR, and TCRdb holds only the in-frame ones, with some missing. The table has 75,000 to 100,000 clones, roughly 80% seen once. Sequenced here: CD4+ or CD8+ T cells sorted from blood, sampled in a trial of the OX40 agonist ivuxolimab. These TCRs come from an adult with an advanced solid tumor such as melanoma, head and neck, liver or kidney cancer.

CDR3 DNA: TGTGCCAGCAGTATAGCGGTAGCTAGCACAGATACGCAGTATTTT. It yields the protein CASSIAVASTDTQYF. The chain has TRBV2 and TRBJ2-3; D might be TRBD2 (6 bases). Germline V gene sequence: CDR1 SNHLY, CDR2 FYNNEI. V was pared by 5 bases and J by 0 bases, with 12 bases between. The CDR3 runs 15 residues.

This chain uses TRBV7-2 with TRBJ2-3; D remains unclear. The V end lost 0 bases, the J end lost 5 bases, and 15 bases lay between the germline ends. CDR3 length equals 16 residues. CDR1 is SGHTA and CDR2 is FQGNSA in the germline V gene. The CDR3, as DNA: TGTGCCAGCAGCTTAGCGCTTTGGGCGGTGGGAGATACGCAGTATTTT. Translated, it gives CASSLALWAVGDTQYF.

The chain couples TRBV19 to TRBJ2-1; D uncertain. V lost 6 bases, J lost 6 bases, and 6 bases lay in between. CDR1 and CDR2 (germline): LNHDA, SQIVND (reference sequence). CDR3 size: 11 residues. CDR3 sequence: CASSRVNEQFF. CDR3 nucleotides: TGTGCCAGTAGCCGCGTCAATGAGCAGTTCTTC.

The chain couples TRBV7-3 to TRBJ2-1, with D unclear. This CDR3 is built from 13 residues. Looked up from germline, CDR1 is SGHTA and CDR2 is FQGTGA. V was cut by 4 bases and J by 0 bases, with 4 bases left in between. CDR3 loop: CASSWSSYNEQFF. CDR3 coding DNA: TGTGCCAGCAGCTGGAGCTCCTACAATGAGCAGTTCTTC.